Listed below are T cell receptor beta chains from one sample, sequenced in a study of shared clonotypes between healthy human individuals. Clones were read by immunoSEQ multiplex PCR, and TCRdb kept only the in-frame ones, dropping some. The data hold about 680,000 clones, with about 91% observed a single time. The sequenced sample was naive CD8+ T cells sorted from blood. These receptors all stem from a man aged 30 to 45 in good health. The CDR3 runs from the conserved cysteine through the conserved F or W. The D gene is left open where the match is weak. Clone sizes are given selectively: once, few, many, or a class where the clone is expanded.

v_call: TRBV28; clone_size: NA; j_call: TRBJ2-7; d_call: NA; cdr3_aa: CATVPMATVYEQYF; cdr3_nt: TGTGCCACCGTCCCGATGGCCACCGTTTACGAGCAGTACTTC
v_call: TRBV5-1; clone_size: once; j_call: TRBJ1-5; d_call: NA; cdr3_aa: CASSPGEGNQPQHF; cdr3_nt: TGCGCCAGCAGCCCAGGGGAAGGAAATCAGCCCCAGCATTTT
v_call: TRBV5-1; clone_size: NA; j_call: TRBJ2-7; d_call: TRBD1; cdr3_aa: CASSPGTGGRYEQYF; cdr3_nt: TGCGCCAGCAGCCCGGGGACAGGGGGCCGCTACGAGCAGTACTTC
v_call: TRBV19; clone_size: few; j_call: TRBJ2-1; d_call: TRBD2; cdr3_aa: CASSIGGLAGGHSYNEQFF; cdr3_nt: TGTGCCAGTAGTATAGGTGGACTAGCGGGAGGCCACTCCTACAATGAGCAGTTCTTC
v_call: TRBV27; clone_size: once; j_call: TRBJ2-7; d_call: NA; cdr3_aa: CASSSAGNPSYEQYF; cdr3_nt: TGTGCCAGCAGTTCGGCAGGGAACCCTAGCTACGAGCAGTACTTC
v_call: TRBV5-8; clone_size: NA; j_call: TRBJ2-3; d_call: NA; cdr3_aa: CASSLKELGGLTPDTQYF; cdr3_nt: TGTGCCAGCAGCTTGAAAGAGTTGGGTGGACTAACCCCAGATACGCAGTATTTT
v_call: TRBV28; clone_size: NA; j_call: TRBJ2-2; d_call: NA; cdr3_aa: CASSFWSELTGELFF; cdr3_nt: TGTGCCAGCAGTTTCTGGTCAGAATTAACCGGGGAGCTGTTTTTT
v_call: TRBV9; clone_size: NA; j_call: TRBJ2-5; d_call: TRBD1; cdr3_aa: CASSPHGGQGQETQYF; cdr3_nt: TGTGCCAGCAGCCCCCACGGGGGACAGGGGCAAGAGACCCAGTACTTC
v_call: TRBV14; clone_size: NA; j_call: TRBJ1-2; d_call: NA; cdr3_aa: CASSQGTDQANYGYTF; cdr3_nt: TGTGCCAGCAGCCAAGGGACTGACCAAGCTAACTATGGCTACACCTTC
v_call: TRBV7-9; clone_size: NA; j_call: TRBJ2-3; d_call: TRBD2; cdr3_aa: CASSFPSGGTDTQYF; cdr3_nt: TGTGCCAGCAGCTTTCCTAGCGGAGGCACAGATACGCAGTATTTT
v_call: TRBV7-9; clone_size: NA; j_call: TRBJ2-7; d_call: TRBD1; cdr3_aa: CASRGPGQGSSYEQYF; cdr3_nt: TGTGCCAGCAGGGGACCGGGACAGGGGAGCTCCTACGAGCAGTACTTC
v_call: TRBV30; clone_size: NA; j_call: TRBJ1-2; d_call: NA; cdr3_aa: CAWSTLTGDARGYTF; cdr3_nt: TGTGCCTGGAGTACCCTGACAGGCGATGCGCGTGGCTACACCTTC
v_call: TRBV5-1; clone_size: once; j_call: TRBJ2-7; d_call: NA; cdr3_aa: CASSLGQVYEQYF; cdr3_nt: TGCGCCAGCAGCTTGGGGCAGGTCTACGAGCAGTACTTC
v_call: TRBV15; clone_size: NA; j_call: TRBJ2-2; d_call: TRBD2; cdr3_aa: CATLGLAGGNTGELFF; cdr3_nt: TGTGCCACCCTGGGACTAGCGGGAGGCAACACCGGGGAGCTGTTTTTT
v_call: TRBV2; clone_size: NA; j_call: TRBJ2-7; d_call: NA; cdr3_aa: CAIHRDSSYEQYF; cdr3_nt: TGTGCCATACACCGGGACTCGTCCTACGAGCAGTACTTC
v_call: TRBV13; clone_size: NA; j_call: TRBJ2-3; d_call: TRBD2; cdr3_aa: CASSSGGLADPDTQYF; cdr3_nt: TGTGCCAGCAGCTCTGGCGGGCTAGCGGACCCGGATACGCAGTATTTT
v_call: TRBV6-5; clone_size: NA; j_call: TRBJ1-3; d_call: NA; cdr3_aa: CASGVGGSYGNTIYF; cdr3_nt: TGTGCCAGCGGTGTGGGGGGGTCTTATGGAAACACCATATATTTT
v_call: TRBV10-3; clone_size: once; j_call: TRBJ1-5; d_call: TRBD1; cdr3_aa: CAISGQGVNQPQHF; cdr3_nt: TGTGCCATCAGCGGACAGGGGGTCAATCAGCCCCAGCATTTT
v_call: TRBV9; clone_size: NA; j_call: TRBJ2-7; d_call: TRBD1; cdr3_aa: CASSSHRGNAGEQYF; cdr3_nt: TGTGCCAGCAGCTCCCACAGGGGGAATGCGGGCGAGCAGTACTTC
v_call: TRBV9; clone_size: once; j_call: TRBJ2-1; d_call: NA; cdr3_aa: CASSVDGRRYEQFF; cdr3_nt: TGTGCCAGCAGCGTAGATGGAAGGCGGTATGAGCAGTTCTTC
v_call: TRBV7-9; clone_size: few; j_call: TRBJ2-1; d_call: TRBD1; cdr3_aa: CASSYRQGLGNEQFF; cdr3_nt: TGTGCCAGCAGCTACAGACAGGGTCTGGGCAATGAGCAGTTCTTC
v_call: TRBV28; clone_size: NA; j_call: TRBJ2-7; d_call: TRBD1; cdr3_aa: CASSLWGTGESYEQYF; cdr3_nt: TGTGCCAGCAGTTTATGGGGGACAGGGGAGTCCTACGAGCAGTACTTC
v_call: TRBV28; clone_size: NA; j_call: TRBJ2-5; d_call: TRBD1; cdr3_aa: CASSTGQPRPKYQETQYF; cdr3_nt: TGTGCCAGCAGCACGGGACAGCCTAGGCCGAAGTACCAAGAGACCCAGTACTTC
v_call: TRBV28; clone_size: NA; j_call: TRBJ2-5; d_call: NA; cdr3_aa: CASSFYRETQYF; cdr3_nt: TGTGCCAGCAGTTTCTACAGAGAGACCCAGTACTTC
v_call: TRBV7-2; clone_size: once; j_call: TRBJ1-1; d_call: TRBD1; cdr3_aa: CASSPRTGILNTEAFF; cdr3_nt: TGTGCCAGCAGCCCCCGGACAGGCATTTTGAACACTGAAGCTTTCTTT
v_call: TRBV4-1; clone_size: NA; j_call: TRBJ1-2; d_call: NA; cdr3_aa: CASSQEADNYGYTF; cdr3_nt: TGCGCCAGCAGCCAAGAGGCTGATAACTATGGCTACACCTTC
v_call: TRBV18; clone_size: NA; j_call: TRBJ2-7; d_call: NA; cdr3_aa: CASSPRGPGLYEQYF; cdr3_nt: TGTGCCAGCTCCCCTCGTGGTCCGGGGCTGTACGAGCAGTACTTC
v_call: TRBV28; clone_size: NA; j_call: TRBJ2-1; d_call: TRBD2; cdr3_aa: CASSLRGLAGGNEQFF; cdr3_nt: TGTGCCAGCAGTTTGCGGGGACTAGCGGGAGGGAATGAGCAGTTCTTC
v_call: TRBV19; clone_size: NA; j_call: TRBJ1-4; d_call: NA; cdr3_aa: CASSPRVSATNEKLFF; cdr3_nt: TGTGCCAGTAGTCCCCGGGTTAGCGCAACTAATGAAAAACTGTTTTTT
v_call: TRBV27; clone_size: NA; j_call: TRBJ2-7; d_call: TRBD1; cdr3_aa: CASSYLQGSDEQYF; cdr3_nt: TGTGCCAGCAGTTACCTACAGGGGTCGGACGAGCAGTACTTC
v_call: TRBV9; clone_size: NA; j_call: TRBJ2-7; d_call: NA; cdr3_aa: CASSEKGRDEQYF; cdr3_nt: TGTGCCAGCAGCGAAAAAGGGCGGGACGAGCAGTACTTC
v_call: TRBV7-9; clone_size: NA; j_call: TRBJ2-7; d_call: TRBD2; cdr3_aa: CASSTRGGGPHEQYF; cdr3_nt: TGTGCCAGCAGCACCCGTGGGGGAGGGCCCCACGAGCAGTACTTC
v_call: TRBV11-2; clone_size: NA; j_call: TRBJ2-1; d_call: NA; cdr3_aa: CASSEISNEQFF; cdr3_nt: TGTGCCAGCAGCGAGATTAGTAATGAGCAGTTCTTC
v_call: TRBV2; clone_size: NA; j_call: TRBJ2-7; d_call: NA; cdr3_aa: CASRGVGGLTYEQYF; cdr3_nt: TGTGCCAGCAGGGGTGTGGGGGGCCTCACCTACGAGCAGTACTTC
v_call: TRBV19; clone_size: NA; j_call: TRBJ2-6; d_call: TRBD1; cdr3_aa: CASSGRDRFSRHSGANVLTF; cdr3_nt: TGTGCCAGTAGTGGACGGGACAGGTTTTCAAGGCACTCTGGGGCCAACGTCCTGACTTTC
v_call: TRBV14; clone_size: NA; j_call: TRBJ2-1; d_call: TRBD1; cdr3_aa: CASSRQGSYNEQFF; cdr3_nt: TGTGCCAGCAGTAGACAGGGCTCCTACAATGAGCAGTTCTTC
v_call: TRBV27; clone_size: NA; j_call: TRBJ2-3; d_call: NA; cdr3_aa: CASSLYQTVADTQYF; cdr3_nt: TGTGCCAGCAGTTTATATCAGACCGTGGCAGATACGCAGTATTTT
v_call: TRBV28; clone_size: NA; j_call: TRBJ1-1; d_call: NA; cdr3_aa: CASSFWTVNTEAFF; cdr3_nt: TGTGCCAGCAGTTTCTGGACAGTGAACACTGAAGCTTTCTTT
v_call: TRBV5-6; clone_size: NA; j_call: TRBJ2-3; d_call: NA; cdr3_aa: CASSSGTGHATQYF; cdr3_nt: TGTGCCAGCAGCTCCGGGACGGGTCATGCTACGCAGTATTTT
v_call: TRBV11-2; clone_size: once; j_call: TRBJ2-1; d_call: TRBD2; cdr3_aa: CASSFLAGYNEQFF; cdr3_nt: TGTGCCAGCAGCTTTCTAGCGGGCTACAATGAGCAGTTCTTC
v_call: TRBV7-9; clone_size: NA; j_call: TRBJ1-5; d_call: TRBD1; cdr3_aa: CASSLSRTGTNQPQHF; cdr3_nt: TGTGCCAGCAGCTTATCGCGGACAGGGACCAATCAGCCCCAGCATTTT
v_call: TRBV23-1; clone_size: NA; j_call: TRBJ2-5; d_call: TRBD2; cdr3_aa: CASSQKKREGRETQYF; cdr3_nt: TGCGCCAGCAGTCAAAAGAAGCGGGAGGGTCGGGAGACCCAGTACTTC
v_call: TRBV28; clone_size: NA; j_call: TRBJ1-5; d_call: NA; cdr3_aa: CASHDTGSGNQPQHF; cdr3_nt: TGTGCCAGCCACGACACAGGGTCGGGCAATCAGCCCCAGCATTTT
v_call: TRBV6-5; clone_size: NA; j_call: TRBJ2-2; d_call: NA; cdr3_aa: CAAQTHSDGELFF; cdr3_nt: TGTGCCGCCCAGACTCACTCCGACGGGGAGCTGTTTTTT
v_call: TRBV25-1; clone_size: NA; j_call: TRBJ2-7; d_call: NA; cdr3_aa: CASSVSGAIYEQYF; cdr3_nt: TGTGCCAGCAGTGTCAGCGGTGCAATCTACGAGCAGTACTTC
v_call: TRBV10-2; clone_size: NA; j_call: TRBJ2-7; d_call: NA; cdr3_aa: CASESGPTGSYEQYF; cdr3_nt: TGCGCCAGCGAGTCGGGCCCAACGGGATCCTACGAGCAGTACTTC
v_call: TRBV7-9; clone_size: NA; j_call: TRBJ2-5; d_call: NA; cdr3_aa: CASRQQGTETQYF; cdr3_nt: TGTGCCAGCAGGCAACAGGGTACAGAGACCCAGTACTTC
v_call: TRBV7-9; clone_size: NA; j_call: TRBJ1-1; d_call: NA; cdr3_aa: CASSRVNTEAFF; cdr3_nt: TGTGCCAGCAGCCGTGTGAACACTGAAGCTTTCTTT
v_call: TRBV2; clone_size: NA; j_call: TRBJ2-5; d_call: TRBD2; cdr3_aa: CASRNRLGGVEETQYF; cdr3_nt: TGTGCCAGCAGGAACCGACTGGGAGGGGTGGAAGAGACCCAGTACTTC
v_call: TRBV7-9; clone_size: NA; j_call: TRBJ2-7; d_call: NA; cdr3_aa: CASSSDISYEQYF; cdr3_nt: TGTGCCAGCAGCTCAGATATTTCCTACGAGCAGTACTTC
v_call: TRBV18; clone_size: NA; j_call: TRBJ2-3; d_call: NA; cdr3_aa: CASSPPERGDTQYF; cdr3_nt: TGTGCCAGCTCACCCCCGGAACGGGGGGATACGCAGTATTTT
v_call: TRBV4-1; clone_size: NA; j_call: TRBJ2-7; d_call: TRBD1; cdr3_aa: CASSQAYRTGAREQYF; cdr3_nt: TGCGCCAGCAGCCAAGCCTATAGGACAGGGGCCCGCGAGCAGTACTTC
v_call: TRBV2; clone_size: NA; j_call: TRBJ1-5; d_call: NA; cdr3_aa: CASSAGGGPGSNQPQHF; cdr3_nt: TGTGCCAGCAGTGCAGGAGGGGGGCCCGGTAGCAATCAGCCCCAGCATTTT
v_call: TRBV7-9; clone_size: NA; j_call: TRBJ2-3; d_call: TRBD1; cdr3_aa: CASSPRDRVSTDTQYF; cdr3_nt: TGTGCCAGCAGCCCGAGGGACAGGGTGAGCACAGATACGCAGTATTTT
v_call: TRBV4-3; clone_size: once; j_call: TRBJ2-1; d_call: NA; cdr3_aa: CASGTTTYNEQFF; cdr3_nt: TGCGCCAGCGGGACAACTACCTACAATGAGCAGTTCTTC